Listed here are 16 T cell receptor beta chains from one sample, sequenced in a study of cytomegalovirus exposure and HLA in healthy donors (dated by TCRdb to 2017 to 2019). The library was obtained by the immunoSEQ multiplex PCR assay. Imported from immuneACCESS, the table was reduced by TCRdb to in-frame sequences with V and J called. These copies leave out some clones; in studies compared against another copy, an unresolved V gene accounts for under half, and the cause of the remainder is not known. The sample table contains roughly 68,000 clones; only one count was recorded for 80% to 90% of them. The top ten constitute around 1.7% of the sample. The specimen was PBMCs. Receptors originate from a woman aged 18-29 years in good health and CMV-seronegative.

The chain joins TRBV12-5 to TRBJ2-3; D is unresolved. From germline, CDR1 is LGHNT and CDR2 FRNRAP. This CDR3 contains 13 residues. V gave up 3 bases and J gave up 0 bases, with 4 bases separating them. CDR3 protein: CASGFGSTDTQYF. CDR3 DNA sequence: TGTGCTAGTGGTTTTGGCAGCACAGATACGCAGTATTTT.

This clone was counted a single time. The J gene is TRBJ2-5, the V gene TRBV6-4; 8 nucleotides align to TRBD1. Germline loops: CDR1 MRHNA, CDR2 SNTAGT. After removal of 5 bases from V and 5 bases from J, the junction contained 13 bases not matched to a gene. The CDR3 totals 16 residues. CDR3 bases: TGTGCCAGCAGTTATGACCCCGAGACAGGGGAGGAGACCCAGTACTTC. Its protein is CASSYDPETGEETQYF.

CDR3: CASSFVGEAFF. Written as DNA, the CDR3 is TGTGCCAGCAGCTTTGTCGGTGAAGCTTTCTTT. V usage is TRBV7-9 and J usage is TRBJ1-1; no reliable D call. This CDR3 region has 11 residues. The V gene lost 3 bases and the J gene lost 7 bases, with 6 bases spanning the gap. Germline CDR1 reads SEHNR; CDR2 reads FQNEAQ (reference sequence). Full variable domain (missing parts from reference TRBV7-9 and TRBJ1-1): DTGVSQNPRHKITKRGQNVTFRCDPISEHNRLYWYRQTLGQGPEFLTYFQNEAQLEKSRLLSDRFSAERPKGSFSTLEIQRTEQGDSAMYLCASSFVGEAFFGQGTRLTVV.

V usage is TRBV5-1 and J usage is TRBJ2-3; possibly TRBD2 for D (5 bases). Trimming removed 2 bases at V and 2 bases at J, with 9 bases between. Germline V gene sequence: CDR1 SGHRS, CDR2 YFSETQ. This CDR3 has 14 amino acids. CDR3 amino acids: CASSLMGDTDTQYF. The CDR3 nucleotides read TGCGCCAGCAGCTTAATGGGAGACACAGATACGCAGTATTTT.

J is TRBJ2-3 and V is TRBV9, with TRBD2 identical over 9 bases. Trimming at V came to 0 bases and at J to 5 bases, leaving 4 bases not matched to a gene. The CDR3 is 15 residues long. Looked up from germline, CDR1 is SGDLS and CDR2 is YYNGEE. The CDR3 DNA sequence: TGTGCCAGCAGCGTAGGGGCTAGCGGGGTAGATACGCAGTATTTT. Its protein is CASSVGASGVDTQYF.

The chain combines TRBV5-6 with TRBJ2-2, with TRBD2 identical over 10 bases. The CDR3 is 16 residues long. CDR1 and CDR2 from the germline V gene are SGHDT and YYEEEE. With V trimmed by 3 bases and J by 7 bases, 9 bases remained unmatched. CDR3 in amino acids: CASSWIAGGMDGELFF. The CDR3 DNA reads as TGTGCCAGCAGCTGGATAGCGGGGGGTATGGACGGGGAGCTGTTTTTT.

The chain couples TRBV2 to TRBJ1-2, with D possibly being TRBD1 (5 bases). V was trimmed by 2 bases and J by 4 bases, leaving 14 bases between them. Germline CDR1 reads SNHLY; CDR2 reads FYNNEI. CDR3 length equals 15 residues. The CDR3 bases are TGTGCCAGCAGTGAATTTCAGGGTCAGGGCTATGGCTACACCTTC. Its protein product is CASSEFQGQGYGYTF. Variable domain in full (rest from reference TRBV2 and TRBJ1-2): EPEVTQTPSHQVTQMGQEVILRCVPISNHLYFYWYRQILGQKVEFLVSFYNNEISEKSEIFDDQFSVERPDGSNFTLKIRSTKLEDSAMYFCASSEFQGQGYGYTFGSGTRLTVV.

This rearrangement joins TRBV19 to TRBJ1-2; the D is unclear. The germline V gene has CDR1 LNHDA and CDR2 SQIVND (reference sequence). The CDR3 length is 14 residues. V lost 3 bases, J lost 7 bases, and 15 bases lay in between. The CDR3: CASSIISGSIGYTF. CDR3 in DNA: TGTGCCAGTAGTATCATTTCGGGGTCGATTGGCTACACCTTC.

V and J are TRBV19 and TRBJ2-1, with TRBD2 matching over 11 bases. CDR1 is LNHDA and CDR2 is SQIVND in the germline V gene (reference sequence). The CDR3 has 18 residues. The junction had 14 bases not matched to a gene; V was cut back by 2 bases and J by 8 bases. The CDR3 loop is CASSIQPLAGGPIHEQFF. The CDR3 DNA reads TGTGCCAGTAGTATACAACCCTTAGCGGGAGGGCCGATCCATGAGCAGTTCTTC.

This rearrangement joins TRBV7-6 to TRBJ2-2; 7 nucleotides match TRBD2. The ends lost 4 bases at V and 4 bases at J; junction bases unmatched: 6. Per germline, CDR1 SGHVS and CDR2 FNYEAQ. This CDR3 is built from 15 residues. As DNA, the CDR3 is TGTGCCAGCAGCTACGGACTAGATTTCACCGGGGAGCTGTTTTTT. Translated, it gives CASSYGLDFTGELFF. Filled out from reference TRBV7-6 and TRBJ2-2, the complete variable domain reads GAGVSQSPRYKVTKRGQDVALRCDPISGHVSLYWYRQALGQGPEFLTYFNYEAQQDKSGLPNDRFSAERPEGSISTLTIQRTEQRDSAMYRCASSYGLDFTGELFFGEGSRLTVL.

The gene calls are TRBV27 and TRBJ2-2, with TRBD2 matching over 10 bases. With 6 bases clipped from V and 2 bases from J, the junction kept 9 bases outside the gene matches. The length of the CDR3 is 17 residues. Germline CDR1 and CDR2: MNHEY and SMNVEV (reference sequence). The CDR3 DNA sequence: TGTGCCAGCAGGATTGGACTAGCGGAAATTAACACCGGGGAGCTGTTTTTT. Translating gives CASRIGLAEINTGELFF.

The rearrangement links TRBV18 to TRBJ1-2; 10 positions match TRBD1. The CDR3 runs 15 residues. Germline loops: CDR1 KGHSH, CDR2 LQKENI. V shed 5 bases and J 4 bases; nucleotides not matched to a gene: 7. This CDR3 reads CASSVTGGEGYGYTF. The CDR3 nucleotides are TGTGCCAGCTCAGTGACAGGGGGCGAAGGCTATGGCTACACCTTC.

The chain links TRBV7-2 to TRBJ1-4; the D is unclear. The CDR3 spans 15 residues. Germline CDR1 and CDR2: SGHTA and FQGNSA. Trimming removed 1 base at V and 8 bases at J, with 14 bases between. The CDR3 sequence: CASSLVAAPGEKLFF. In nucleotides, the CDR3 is TGTGCCAGCAGCTTAGTGGCGGCCCCCGGGGAAAAACTGTTTTTT.

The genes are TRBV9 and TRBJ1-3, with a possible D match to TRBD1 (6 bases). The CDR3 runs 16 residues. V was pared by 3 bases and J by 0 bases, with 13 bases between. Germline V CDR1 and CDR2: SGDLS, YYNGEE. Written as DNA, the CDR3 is TGTGCCAGCAGCGCTTTGGACAGAGACTCTGGAAACACCATATATTTT. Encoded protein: CASSALDRDSGNTIYF.

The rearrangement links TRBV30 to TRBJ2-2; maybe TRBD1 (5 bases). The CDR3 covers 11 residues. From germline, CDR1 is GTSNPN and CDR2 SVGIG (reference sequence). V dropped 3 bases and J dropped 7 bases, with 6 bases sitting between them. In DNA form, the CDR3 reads TGTGCCTGGAGAGGGGTCGGGGAGCTGTTTTTT. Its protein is CAWRGVGELFF.

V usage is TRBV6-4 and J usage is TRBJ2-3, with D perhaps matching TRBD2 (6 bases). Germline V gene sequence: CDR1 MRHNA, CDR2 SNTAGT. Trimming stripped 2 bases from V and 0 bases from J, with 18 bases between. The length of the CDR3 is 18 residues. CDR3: CASSDNSPPGSSTDTQYF. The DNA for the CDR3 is TGTGCCAGCAGTGACAATTCCCCCCCCGGGAGTAGCACAGATACGCAGTATTTT.